What follows are 14 T cell receptor beta chains derived from one specimen sequenced in a study of control samples from healthy donors and cancer patients. Generated by immunoSEQ multiplex PCR, the TCRdb table keeps only in-frame clones and is missing some. Of roughly 70,000 clones detected, approximately 84% appear once; the ten largest clones hold around 30%. Sequenced input: blood. The receptors were sampled from a man aged 50 or older in good health.

V is TRBV5-6 and J is TRBJ2-1; 10 bases are a match to TRBD2. Germline V gene sequence: CDR1 SGHDT, CDR2 YYEEEE. CDR3 size: 15 residues. After removal of 3 bases from V and 5 bases from J, the junction contained 5 bases not matched to a gene. The CDR3 region is CASSWALAGDNEQFF. The CDR3 DNA is TGTGCCAGCAGCTGGGCCCTAGCGGGGGACAATGAGCAGTTCTTC.

The V gene is TRBV7-6, the J gene TRBJ2-5, with a weak D call TRBD1 (6 bases). V lost 1 base to trimming and J lost 5 bases, with 20 bases between them. Germline CDR1 and CDR2: SGHVS and FNYEAQ. CDR3 size: 17 residues. Written as DNA, the CDR3 is TGTGCCAGCAGCTTAGTGGGGCCGGCAGGGGAGCAGGAGACCCAGTACTTC. This gives the protein CASSLVGPAGEQETQYF.

The rearrangement joins TRBV28 to TRBJ2-7; TRBD1 aligns across 7 bases. J lost 2 bases, V lost 3 bases, and 1 base had no gene match. The length of the CDR3 is 13 residues. The V gene's germline CDR1 is MDHEN and CDR2 SYDVKM. In DNA, the CDR3 is TGTGCCAGCAGTTTGGGACAGACCTACGAGCAGTACTTC. Translating gives CASSLGQTYEQYF.

The rearrangement links TRBV19 to TRBJ1-3; D unresolved. The CDR3 consists of 13 residues. V lost 6 bases, J lost 2 bases, and 8 bases lay in between. In germline, CDR1 is LNHDA, CDR2 SQIVND (reference sequence). DNA of the CDR3: TGTGCCAGTAGCGCAGCCACTGGAAACACCATATATTTT. As protein: CASSAATGNTIYF.

V usage is TRBV9 and J usage is TRBJ2-7; the D call may be TRBD1 or TRBD2 (5 bases each). This CDR3 spans 17 amino acids. Germline CDR1 and CDR2: SGDLS and YYNGEE. V lost 4 bases, J lost 2 bases, and 22 bases lay in between. CDR3 in DNA: TGTGCCAGCAGCCCCAGGGCTAGCCCCGACAATACCTACGAGCAGTACTTC. As protein: CASSPRASPDNTYEQYF.

The gene calls are TRBV9 and TRBJ2-5, with a tentative D call TRBD2 (5 bases). In germline, CDR1 is SGDLS, CDR2 YYNGEE. Between the trimmed V and J ends, which lost 5 bases and 4 bases, there was a span of 15 bases. There are 14 residues in the CDR3. The DNA of the CDR3 is TGTGCCAGCAGTGCACTAGATATAGGAGAGACCCAGTACTTC. Translation gives CASSALDIGETQYF. The variable domain in full, with the rest retrieved from reference TRBV9 and TRBJ2-5, is DSGVTQTPKHLITATGQRVTLRCSPRSGDLSVYWYQQSLDQGLQFLIQYYNGEERAKGNILERFSAQQFPDLHSELNLSSLELGDSALYFCASSALDIGETQYFGPGTRLLVL.

The rearrangement joins TRBV5-4 to TRBJ1-1; TRBD1 matches at 7 bases. V shed 5 bases and J 3 bases; nucleotides not matched to a gene: 4. This CDR3 is built from 13 residues. Per germline, CDR1 SGHNT and CDR2 YYREEE (reference sequence). CDR3 sequence: CASRDTGDTEAFF. For the CDR3, the DNA is TGTGCCAGCAGGGATACAGGGGACACTGAAGCTTTCTTT.

CDR3 in amino acids: CASSVKETQYF. CDR3 DNA: TGTGCCAGCAGCGTAAAAGAGACCCAGTACTTC. This rearrangement joins TRBV6-5 to TRBJ2-5; no definite D call. Germline V lookup: CDR1 MNHEY, CDR2 SVGAGI. This CDR3 is built from 11 residues. V gave up 6 bases and J gave up 3 bases, with 5 bases separating them.

This clone showed up just a few times. CDR3 sequence: CASSLVAGGTADTQYF. In DNA, the CDR3 is TGTGCCAGCAGCTTGGTGGCGGGCGGGACAGCAGATACGCAGTATTTT. The chain is built from TRBV5-5 and TRBJ2-3, with a weak D call TRBD1 (7 bases). Germline CDR1 reads SGHKS; CDR2 reads YYEKEE (reference sequence). Between the trimmed V and J ends, which lost 0 bases and 4 bases, there was a span of 15 bases. The CDR3 is made up of 16 amino acids. Filled out from reference TRBV5-5 and TRBJ2-3, the complete variable domain reads DAGVTQSPTHLIKTRGQQVTLRCSPISGHKSVSWYQQVLGQGPQFIFQYYEKEERGRGNFPDRFSARQFPNYSSELNVNALLLGDSALYLCASSLVAGGTADTQYFGPGTRLTVL.

J is TRBJ1-4 and V is TRBV11-2; D is uncertain. The CDR3 has 14 residues. V gave up 2 bases and J gave up 16 bases, with 20 bases separating them. CDR1 is SGHAT and CDR2 is FQNNGV in the germline V gene. The CDR3 region has the DNA TGTGCCAGCAGCTTAATTCGGTACTCCGGGGATCAGTTTTTT. Translating gives CASSLIRYSGDQFF.

This chain links TRBV25-1 with TRBJ1-1; D unresolved. Trimming left V 3 bases short and J 5 bases short, with 10 bases between. The CDR3 has 13 residues. CDR1 is MGHDK, CDR2 SYGVNS, per germline. CDR3 sequence (DNA): TGTGCCAGCAGTGACTACGGGATTACTGAAGCTTTCTTT. Translating it yields CASSDYGITEAFF.

The chain links TRBV7-9 to TRBJ2-5, with 15 bases fitting TRBD2. Trimming took 5 bases from V and 4 from J; bases not matched to a gene: 8. CDR1 SEHNR and CDR2 FQNEAQ come from the germline V gene (reference sequence). The CDR3 consists of 17 residues. The CDR3 loop is CASSRTSGRAYLETQYF. The CDR3 bases are TGTGCCAGCAGCAGGACTAGCGGGAGGGCCTATTTAGAGACCCAGTACTTC.

This clone was picked up a small number of times. This chain connects TRBV30 to TRBJ1-4; D might be TRBD1 (5 bases). Germline CDR1 reads GTSNPN; CDR2 reads SVGIG (reference sequence). Trimming pared 5 bases from V and 17 bases from J, leaving 18 bases between. This CDR3 has 11 residues. CDR3 sequence: CAWSFSEGIFF. CDR3 sequence (DNA): TGTGCCTGGTCATTCTCTGAGGGGATTTTTTTT.

V gene TRBV6-5 combines with J gene TRBJ1-4, with D perhaps matching TRBD1 (5 bases). Germline CDR1 and CDR2: MNHEY and SVGAGI. The CDR3 sequence is 15 residues long. The V gene lost 6 bases and the J gene lost 0 bases, with 11 bases spanning the gap. CDR3: CASRQRGATNEKLFF. As DNA, the CDR3 is TGTGCCAGCAGACAAAGGGGTGCAACTAATGAAAAACTGTTTTTT.